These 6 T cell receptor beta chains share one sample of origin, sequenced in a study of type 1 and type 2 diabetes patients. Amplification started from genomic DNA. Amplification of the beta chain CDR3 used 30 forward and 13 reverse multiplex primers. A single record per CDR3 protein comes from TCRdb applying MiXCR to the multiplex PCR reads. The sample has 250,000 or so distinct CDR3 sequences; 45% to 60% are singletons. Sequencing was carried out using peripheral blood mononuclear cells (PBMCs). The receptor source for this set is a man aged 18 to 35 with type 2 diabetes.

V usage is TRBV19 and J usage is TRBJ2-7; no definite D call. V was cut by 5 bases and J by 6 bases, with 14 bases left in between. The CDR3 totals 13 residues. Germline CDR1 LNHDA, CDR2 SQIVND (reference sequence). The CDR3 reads CASSLGPFGEQYF. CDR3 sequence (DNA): TGTGCCAGTAGTCTCGGGCCTTTTGGCGAGCAGTACTTC. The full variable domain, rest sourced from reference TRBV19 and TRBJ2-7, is DGGITQSPKYLFRKEGQNVTLSCEQNLNHDAMYWYRQDPGQGLRLIYYSQIVNDFQKGDIAEGYSVSREKKESFPLTVTSAQKNPTAFYLCASSLGPFGEQYFGPGTRLTVT.

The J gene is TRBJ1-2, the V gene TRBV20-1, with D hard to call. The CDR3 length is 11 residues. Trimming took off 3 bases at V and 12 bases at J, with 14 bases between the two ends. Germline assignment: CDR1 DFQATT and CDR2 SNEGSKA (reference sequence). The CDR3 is CSARNTKENTF. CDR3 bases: TGCAGTGCTAGGAACACGAAAGAGAACACCTTC.

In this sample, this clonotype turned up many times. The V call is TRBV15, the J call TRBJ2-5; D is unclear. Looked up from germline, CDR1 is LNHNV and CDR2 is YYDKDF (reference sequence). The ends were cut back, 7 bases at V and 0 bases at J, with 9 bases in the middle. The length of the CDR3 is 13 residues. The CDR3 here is CATTRRYQETQYF. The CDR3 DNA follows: TGTGCCACCACCAGGAGATACCAAGAGACCCAGTACTTC.

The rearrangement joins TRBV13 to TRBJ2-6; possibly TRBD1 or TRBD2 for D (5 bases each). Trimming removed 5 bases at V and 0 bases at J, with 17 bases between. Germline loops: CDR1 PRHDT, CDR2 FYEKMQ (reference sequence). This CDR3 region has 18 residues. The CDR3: CASSTRDVLFSGANVLTF. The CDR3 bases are TGTGCCAGCAGCACCCGGGACGTGTTATTCTCTGGGGCCAACGTCCTGACTTTC.

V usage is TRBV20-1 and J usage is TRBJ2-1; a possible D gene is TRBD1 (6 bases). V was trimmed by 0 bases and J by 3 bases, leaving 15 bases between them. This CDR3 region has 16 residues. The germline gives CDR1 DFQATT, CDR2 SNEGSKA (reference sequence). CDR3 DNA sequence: TGCAGTGCTAGAGATAAGGGGGAGAGACACTACAATGAGCAGTTCTTC. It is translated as CSARDKGERHYNEQFF.

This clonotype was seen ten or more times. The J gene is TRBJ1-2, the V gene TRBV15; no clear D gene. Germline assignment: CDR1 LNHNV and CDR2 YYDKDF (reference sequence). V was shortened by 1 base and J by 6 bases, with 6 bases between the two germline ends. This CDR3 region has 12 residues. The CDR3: CATSRVRDGYTF. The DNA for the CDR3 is TGTGCCACCAGCAGAGTTCGGGATGGCTACACCTTC. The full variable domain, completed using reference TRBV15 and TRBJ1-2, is DAMVIQNPRYQVTQFGKPVTLSCSQTLNHNVMYWYQQKSSQAPKLLFHYYDKDFNNEADTPDNFQSRRPNTSFCFLDIRSPGLGDTAMYLCATSRVRDGYTFGSGTRLTVV.